Below, 22 T cell receptor beta chains from the same sample are listed, as sequenced in a study of cytomegalovirus exposure and HLA in healthy donors. 13 Jbeta primers and 60 Vbeta primers were used for the PCR. This table comes from immunoSEQ multiplex PCR, and its TCRdb copy is limited to in-frame clones, with some not included. Here the sample spans about 130,000 clones, roughly four fifths being singletons. Material: PBMCs. The source is a woman in her forties in good health and CMV-seropositive.

This clone has a handful of counts. The genes are TRBV29-1 and TRBJ1-1; 8 bases are a match to TRBD1. With V trimmed by 2 bases and J by 2 bases, 7 bases remained unmatched. This CDR3 contains 15 residues. CDR1 is SQVTM, CDR2 ANQGSEA, per germline. CDR3 bases: TGCAGCGTTGAACGGACAGGGTTTATCAACACTGAAGCTTTCTTT. It codes for CSVERTGFINTEAFF.

This clone showed up just once. CDR3 in DNA: TGTGCCAGTAGTACCTCGGGAGCCGGGGAGCTGTTTTTT. Translated: CASSTSGAGELFF. J is TRBJ2-2 and V is TRBV19; possibly TRBD2 for D (6 bases). CDR1 is LNHDA and CDR2 is SQIVND in the germline V gene (reference sequence). V was shortened by 4 bases and J by 6 bases, with 9 bases between the two germline ends. This CDR3 comprises 13 residues.

The chain couples TRBV6-4 to TRBJ2-7; D perhaps matches TRBD2 (6 bases). The germline CDR1 and CDR2 sequences are MRHNA and SNTAGT. V dropped 6 bases and J dropped 0 bases, with 12 bases sitting between them. The CDR3 is 14 amino acids. The CDR3 loop reads CASSRDGGSYEQYF. The CDR3 bases are TGTGCCAGCAGCCGGGACGGGGGCTCCTACGAGCAGTACTTC.

The sample holds one count of this clone. The chain combines TRBV27 with TRBJ1-5; D is unresolved. The CDR3 sequence is 14 residues long. Germline CDR1 is MNHEY and CDR2 is SMNVEV (reference sequence). V was clipped by 3 bases and J by 0 bases, with 6 bases between them. This chain's CDR3 is CASSFPGSNQPQHF. Here the CDR3 DNA reads TGTGCCAGCAGTTTCCCGGGTAGCAATCAGCCCCAGCATTTT.

This rearrangement joins TRBV5-1 to TRBJ1-2; perhaps TRBD1 as D (6 bases). The length of the CDR3 is 18 residues. V gave up 0 bases and J gave up 7 bases, with 25 bases separating them. The germline gives CDR1 SGHRS, CDR2 YFSETQ. DNA for the CDR3: TGCGCCAGCAGCTTGGGGGGGGGCGCCGCAGATAGGAATGGTGGCTACACCTTC. Its protein is CASSLGGGAADRNGGYTF.

The CDR3 nucleotides read TGTGCCAGCACCCCCCAGTCGGGTACGCAGTATTTT. Translation gives CASTPQSGTQYF. This rearrangement joins TRBV27 to TRBJ2-3; no clear D. The CDR3 is 12 amino acids. Germline CDR1 and CDR2: MNHEY and SMNVEV (reference sequence). Between the trimmed V and J ends, which lost 7 bases and 8 bases, there was a span of 13 bases.

The V gene is TRBV7-9, the J gene TRBJ1-1; TRBD1 matches 9 bases. The germline gives CDR1 SEHNR, CDR2 FQNEAQ (reference sequence). V lost 8 bases to trimming and J lost 4 bases; unmatched junction nucleotides: 11. This CDR3 region has 15 residues. CDR3 sequence reads: CASRPTGGLITEAFF. The CDR3 nucleotides read TGTGCCAGCCGTCCGACAGGGGGATTGATCACTGAAGCTTTCTTT.

V gene TRBV28 combines with J gene TRBJ2-7; D remains unclear. The CDR3 consists of 12 residues. Germline V gene lookup returns CDR1 MDHEN and CDR2 SYDVKM. Trimming stripped 3 bases from V and 6 bases from J, with 9 bases between. The CDR3 bases are TGTGCCAGCAGTTTGTCGTCTTCCGAGCAGTACTTC. It codes for CASSLSSSEQYF.

This sequence joins TRBV5-1 and TRBJ2-4, with D perhaps matching TRBD1 (5 bases). The CDR3 runs 15 residues. The V gene's germline CDR1 is SGHRS and CDR2 YFSETQ. Deletions cut 3 bases from V and 0 bases from J, with 10 bases between. This CDR3 reads CASSSRELAKNIQYF. The CDR3, as DNA: TGCGCCAGCAGCTCCAGGGAACTAGCCAAAAACATTCAGTACTTC.

The chain carries TRBV19 and TRBJ1-4, with a weak D call TRBD1 (6 bases). CDR1 and CDR2 (germline): LNHDA, SQIVND (reference sequence). V was shortened by 11 bases and J by 5 bases, with 15 bases between the two germline ends. The CDR3 runs to 13 residues. CDR3 sequence reads: CAEGTRGNEKLFF. CDR3 DNA sequence: TGTGCCGAGGGGACAAGGGGAAATGAAAAACTGTTTTTT.

The rearrangement links TRBV25-1 to TRBJ1-4; 11 nucleotides agree with TRBD1. V lost 8 bases, J lost 8 bases, and 7 bases stayed unmatched. Germline CDR1 reads MGHDK; CDR2 reads SYGVNS. The CDR3 spans 14 residues. The CDR3 sequence is CASSPGQGVEKLFF. CDR3 coding DNA: TGTGCCAGCTCTCCGGGACAGGGGGTAGAAAAACTGTTTTTT.

A remark on this clone: Distinct nucleotide sequences in the sample also encode this CDR3. The V call is TRBV27, the J call TRBJ1-5; 9 nucleotides align to TRBD1. CDR1 MNHEY and CDR2 SMNVEV come from the germline V gene (reference sequence). The CDR3 loop spans 15 amino acids. Trimming took 1 base from V and 6 from J; bases not matched to a gene: 4. The CDR3 loop reads CASSLYRQGGQPQHF. CDR3 in DNA: TGTGCCAGCAGTTTATATCGACAGGGGGGTCAGCCCCAGCATTTT.

Points on this clone: This sample also contains other DNA sequences that code for the same CDR3. The J gene is TRBJ2-3, the V gene TRBV15, with D tentatively TRBD2 (5 bases). Trimming removed 3 bases from V and 1 base from J, with 5 bases in between. The CDR3 is made up of 13 amino acids. CDR1 and CDR2 (germline): LNHNV, YYDKDF (reference sequence). The CDR3 DNA is TGTGCCACCAGCAGGGGAGGCACAGATACGCAGTATTTT. This translates into CATSRGGTDTQYF. The whole variable domain, remainder taken from reference TRBV15 and TRBJ2-3, is DAMVIQNPRYQVTQFGKPVTLSCSQTLNHNVMYWYQQKSSQAPKLLFHYYDKDFNNEADTPDNFQSRRPNTSFCFLDIRSPGLGDTAMYLCATSRGGTDTQYFGPGTRLTVL.

This chain joins TRBV9 and TRBJ1-1, with 8 nucleotides matching TRBD1. CDR1 and CDR2 from the germline V gene are SGDLS and YYNGEE. This CDR3 is built from 15 residues. V lost 3 bases, J lost 1 base, and 5 bases stayed unmatched. CDR3 nucleotide sequence: TGTGCCAGCAGCGCGACAGGGGTTAAGAACACTGAAGCTTTCTTT. Translating it yields CASSATGVKNTEAFF.

The sample holds a few counts of this clone. This chain uses TRBV27 with TRBJ1-1; D uncertain. Trimming pared 7 bases from V and 5 bases from J, leaving 17 bases between. This CDR3 region has 14 residues. CDR1 MNHEY and CDR2 SMNVEV come from the germline V gene (reference sequence). For the CDR3, the DNA is TGTGCCAGCACCCCGAACGCCCTGCGGACTGAAGCTTTCTTT. Translation gives CASTPNALRTEAFF.

The chain carries TRBV6-4 and TRBJ2-7, with D perhaps TRBD2 (7 bases). Trimming took 4 bases from V and 3 from J, leaving 16 bases between them. In germline, CDR1 is MRHNA, CDR2 SNTAGT. The CDR3 extends over 15 amino acids. CDR3 bases: TGTGCCAGCAGTGTCGAGGAGGGGGGGAACTACGAGCAGTACTTC. Its protein product is CASSVEEGGNYEQYF.

The rearrangement links TRBV7-9 to TRBJ2-3, with unresolved D. Per germline, CDR1 SEHNR and CDR2 FQNEAQ (reference sequence). V was cut by 1 base and J by 1 base, with 12 bases left in between. The CDR3 has 16 amino acids. The CDR3 loop is CASSLGRVVGTDTQYF. The DNA for the CDR3 is TGTGCCAGCAGCTTAGGTCGGGTGGTGGGCACAGATACGCAGTATTTT.

J is TRBJ2-3 and V is TRBV18; 10 nucleotides align to TRBD2. The J segment lost 1 base and the V segment lost 1 base, leaving 2 bases of the junction unmatched. Per germline, CDR1 KGHSH and CDR2 LQKENI. The CDR3 consists of 16 residues. CDR3 coding DNA: TGTGCCAGCTCACCACTAGCGGGAGGAGGCACAGATACGCAGTATTTT. As protein: CASSPLAGGGTDTQYF.

The gene calls are TRBV28 and TRBJ2-7, with 12 positions matching TRBD1. Germline lookup yields CDR1 MDHEN and CDR2 SYDVKM. The CDR3 loop spans 19 amino acids. Losses at the gene ends were 5 bases for V and 0 bases for J; bases not matched to a gene: 14. CDR3 loop: CASSPHPGTGGASSYEQYF. The CDR3 nucleotides are TGTGCCAGCAGTCCGCACCCCGGGACAGGGGGCGCGAGCTCCTACGAGCAGTACTTC.

V gene TRBV27 combines with J gene TRBJ2-4; D may be TRBD2 (5 bases). The CDR3 is 14 amino acids. Trimming removed 3 bases at V and 6 bases at J, with 12 bases between. CDR1 is MNHEY, CDR2 SMNVEV, per germline (reference sequence). The CDR3 sequence: CASSFSGSGNIQYF. The CDR3 coding sequence is TGTGCCAGCAGTTTCTCTGGGAGCGGAAACATTCAGTACTTC.

This clone was found once. V and J are TRBV28 and TRBJ1-5; possible D gene TRBD1, 5 bases. Trimming took off 6 bases at V and 8 bases at J, with 14 bases between the two ends. Germline CDR1 and CDR2: MDHEN and SYDVKM. The CDR3 extends over 13 amino acids. The CDR3 sequence: CASSDSAGEPQHF. CDR3 DNA: TGTGCCAGCAGCGACAGCGCAGGAGAGCCCCAGCATTTT.

This clone was counted a single time. The rearrangement uses TRBV6-5 and TRBJ1-1; the D gene is possibly TRBD1 (5 bases). The CDR3 sequence is 14 residues long. CDR1 is MNHEY, CDR2 SVGAGI, per germline. Between the trimmed V and J ends, which lost 1 base and 6 bases, there was a span of 12 bases. CDR3 sequence reads: CASSYLLGRPEAFF. As DNA, the CDR3 is TGTGCCAGCAGTTACTTGCTGGGGCGTCCTGAAGCTTTCTTT.